This T cell receptor beta chain was captured by sequencing in a study of human T cells and chemical hapten exposure. Overall study findings and caveats: The donor cohort had alopecia, so its immune response may not match that of healthy people.

From the RACE reads, TCRdb called clonotypes with MiXCR, one entry per CDR3 protein. The sample contains more than 250,000 distinct CDR3 sequences, roughly 7.7% of which appear only once. Only a few counts were recorded for this clonotype. Antigen: not known. Time point of the sample: pre-sensitization, week 0. Sample treatment: therapeutic diphenylcyclopropenone sensitization with weekly scalp DPC. The sample was whole blood, taken in connection with sensitization to the hapten diphenylcyclopropenone (DPC). This sequence was found in a man between 18 and 29 years old with alopecia areata. Some clones in this sample may be carry-over from other donors' samples.

This chain's CDR3 is CASSLRGGQPQHF. The CDR3, as DNA: TGTGCCAGCAGCTTACGGGGAGGGCAGCCCCAGCATTTT. V usage is TRBV11-2 and J usage is TRBJ1-5; D gene unclear. Germline assignment: CDR1 SGHAT and CDR2 FQNNGV. The CDR3 is 13 residues long. V lost 2 bases and J lost 7, with 9 bases in between.